This T cell receptor beta chain was captured by sequencing in a study of shared clonotypes between healthy human individuals (dated by TCRdb to about 2020). Background for the entire study: The cohort included a few men and a couple of women between 18 and 49 years of age. Different laboratories and diverse techniques were used to prepare libraries and sequence TCR repertoires, to increase sequencing depth and limit assay-specific biases. Per donor, three plates each were used for CD4 naive and CD4 memory, two for CD8 naive, and one for CD8 memory. To estimate repertoire size and how much clonotype sharing occurs between individuals, the study deeply sequenced the blood TCR repertoires of several healthy adults. Between about 0.85 and 8.9 billion PBMCs per donor were obtained by leukapheresis.

Donors were healthy HIV-negative adults with no recently reported acute infections or vaccinations. Every donor was a Caucasian adult living in Nashville, Tennessee, USA. Magnetic negative selection was used to enrich CD4+ T cells, after which naive cells were positively selected on CD45RA and the negative fraction became the memory subset. Blood was obtained by leukapheresis, after which PBMCs were separated by Ficoll-Histopaque density gradient centrifugation and cryopreserved in liquid nitrogen vapor phase. Analytical flow cytometry was used to check the purity and quantity of every magnetically sorted T cell population. Each sorted fraction had its genomic DNA isolated and then quantified by UV absorbance on a Nanodrop 2000c. A remark on this clone: This clone's antigen is unknown. No base qualities exist here, and no much larger clone lies one base off it. The same CDR3 also results from other DNA sequences found in this sample.

Sequences SNHLY (CDR1) and FYNNEI (CDR2) are obtained from the germline V gene. Measured from the cysteine to the phenylalanine, the CDR3 is 15 residues long. Of all the DNA, just the CDR3 is kept, 45 bases in frame from base 1. Trimming removed 6 bases from V and 8 bases from J; the gene matches leave 7 bases unexplained. The paper's findings and limits, for the study overall: Across a handful of donors, about 4.5% of naive CD4, more than 3% of naive CD8, 2.3% of memory CD4, and over 0.35% of memory CD8 clonotypes were shared. Incomplete sequencing was indicated by rarefaction of sorted-subset datasets, despite the large sequencing depth. Higher generation probabilities were observed for clonotypes shared by all four sorted-subset donors than for non-shared clonotypes. Sampling was restricted to blood, and TCR repertoires in tissue are likely to differ from TCR repertoires in blood. Naive subsets generally had larger estimated clonotype richness than memory subsets. The small number of donors limited the genetic and exposure-history diversity represented. Pairwise subsampling indicated that sequencing depth was expected to affect the degree of clonotype sharing among donors.

Using the deep immunoSEQ assay, TCR CDR3 regions were amplified from genomic DNA by multiplex PCR. For each cell subset, the extracted genomic DNA was distributed evenly across all wells of several immunoSEQ 96-well plates, and each plate served as one replicate. For sorted subsets, approximately 200 ng of genomic DNA, equivalent to roughly 30,000 T cell genomes, went into each replicate PCR. Purified libraries were quantified with a Qubit 3.0 fluorometer, sized on a Bioanalyzer 2100, and re-quantified with the KAPA Library Quantification kit. Each immunoSEQ 96-well plate was sequenced on its own single-read 150-cycle Illumina NextSeq 550 flow cell. As for the authors' bioinformatics: Because the immunoSEQ output held only junctional sequences and lacked quality scores, the filtering could not match the filtering applied to full-length reads. To assign V/J genes and CDR3, sequences were annotated against IMGT germline references using PyIR, a Python wrapper for IgBLAST v1.9. Any read was removed if the V/J assignment was weak (E-value above 1e-6), the CDR3 was missing, or the read contained stop codons, out-of-frame junctions, or ambiguous translated residues. V3J clonotypes were defined as sequences sharing the same inferred V gene, J gene, and CDR3 amino acid sequence. Percentage overlap between repertoires was computed as shared unique clonotypes divided by the size of the smaller repertoire. Repertoire richness was assessed with RTK rarefaction, the Chao1 estimator, and Recon v2.1 estimates of unobserved clonotypes. Generation probabilities for all TCRbeta clonotypes obtained by the gDNA method from several donors were computed using OLGA. The table was pulled from immuneACCESS by TCRdb, which kept in-frame rearrangements only. Such tables lose some clones; where checked, under half of the loss comes from unresolved V genes, and the rest has no known cause. That table furnishes V, J and clone size, whereas the DNA furnished D and trimming. The sample table holds 800,000 to 1,200,000 clones, of which 75% to 85% were seen once. The top ten clones comprise more than 0.5% of the sample.

The sequence links TRBV2 to TRBJ2-1; 13 middle bases align to TRBD2. The sequenced sample was memory CD4+ T cells from PBMCs. What this sample's cell subset or site label stands for: CD45RA-negative fraction. This TCR came from a man aged 18 to 29 in good health. Some clones in this sample may be carry-over from other donors' samples. This receptor carries the CDR3 CASSLGLAGVDEQFF. The nucleotide sequence reads as follows: TGTGCCAGCAGCCTCGGACTAGCGGGAGTAGATGAGCAGTTCTTC.